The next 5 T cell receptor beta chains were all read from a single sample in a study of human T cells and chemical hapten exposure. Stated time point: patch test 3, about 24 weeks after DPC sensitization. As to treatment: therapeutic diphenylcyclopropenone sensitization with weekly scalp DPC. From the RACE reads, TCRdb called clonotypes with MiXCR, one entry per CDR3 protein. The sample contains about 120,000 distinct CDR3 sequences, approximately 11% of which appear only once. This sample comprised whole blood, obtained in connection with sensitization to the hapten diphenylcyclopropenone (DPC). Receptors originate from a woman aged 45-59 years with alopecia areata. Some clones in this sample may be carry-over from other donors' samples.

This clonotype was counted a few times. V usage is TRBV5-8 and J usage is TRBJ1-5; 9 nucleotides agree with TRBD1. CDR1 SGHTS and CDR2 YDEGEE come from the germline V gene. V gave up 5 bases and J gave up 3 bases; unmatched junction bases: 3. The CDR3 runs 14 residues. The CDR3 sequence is CASRGDRDNQPQHF. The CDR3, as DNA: TGTGCCAGCAGGGGGGACAGGGACAATCAGCCCCAGCATTTT.

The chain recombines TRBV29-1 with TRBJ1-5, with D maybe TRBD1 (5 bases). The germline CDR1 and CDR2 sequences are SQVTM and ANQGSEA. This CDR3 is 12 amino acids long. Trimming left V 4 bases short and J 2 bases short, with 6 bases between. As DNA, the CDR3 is TGCAGCGTTGGAGGGGGCAATCAGCCCCAGCATTTT. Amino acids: CSVGGGNQPQHF.

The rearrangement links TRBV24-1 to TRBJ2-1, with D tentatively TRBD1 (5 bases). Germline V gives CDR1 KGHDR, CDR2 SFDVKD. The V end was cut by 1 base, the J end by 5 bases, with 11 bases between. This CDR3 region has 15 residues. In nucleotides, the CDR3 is TGTGCCACCAGTGATTTCCGGACATTAAACAATGAGCAGTTCTTC. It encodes CATSDFRTLNNEQFF.

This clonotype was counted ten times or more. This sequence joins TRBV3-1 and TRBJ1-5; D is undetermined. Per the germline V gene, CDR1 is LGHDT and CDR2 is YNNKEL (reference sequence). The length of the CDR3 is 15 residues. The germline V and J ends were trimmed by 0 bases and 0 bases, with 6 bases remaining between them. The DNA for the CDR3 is TGTGCCAGCAGCCAAGACAGTAATAGCAATCAGCCCCAGCATTTT. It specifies CASSQDSNSNQPQHF.

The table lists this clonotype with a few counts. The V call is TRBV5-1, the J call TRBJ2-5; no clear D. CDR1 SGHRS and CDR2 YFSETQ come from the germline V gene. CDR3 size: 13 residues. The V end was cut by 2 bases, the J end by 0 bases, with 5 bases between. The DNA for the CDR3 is TGCGCCAGCAGCTTTCAGGACCAAGAGACCCAGTACTTC. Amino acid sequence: CASSFQDQETQYF.